This TCR beta chain was identified during a study of human T cells and chemical hapten exposure. Across the study: Sensitization involved placing 2% DPC onto an approximately 2 cm by approximately 2 cm region of upper inner arm skin.

V was clipped by 7 bases and J by 0 bases; unmatched bases: 7. The germline gives CDR1 LNHDA, CDR2 SQIVND (reference sequence). The CDR3 is made up of 15 amino acids. In this sample, this clonotype turned up a few times. Its antigen is currently unknown. Study outcomes and limitations: Alopecia affected the donors, so their immune response may differ from healthy people's.

Stated time point: pre-sensitization, week 0. The treatment: therapeutic diphenylcyclopropenone sensitization with weekly scalp DPC. From the RACE reads, TCRdb called clonotypes with MiXCR, one entry per CDR3 protein. The top ten hold roughly 4.9% of the sample, which has about 74,000 distinct CDR3 sequences, about 15% seen once. The chain joins TRBV19 to TRBJ2-3, with 7 positions matching TRBD1. Sequencing was performed on whole blood, taken in connection with sensitization to the hapten diphenylcyclopropenone (DPC). This receptor was taken from a woman aged 50 to 60 with alopecia areata. Some clones in this sample may be carry-over from other donors' samples. CDR3 residues: CASNEGASSTDTQYF. CDR3 bases: TGTGCCAGTAACGAGGGGGCTTCAAGCACAGATACGCAGTATTTT. Full variable domain (rest looked up from reference TRBV19 and TRBJ2-3): DGGITQSPKYLFRKEGQNVTLSCEQNLNHDAMYWYRQDPGQGLRLIYYSQIVNDFQKGDIAEGYSVSREKKESFPLTVTSAQKNPTAFYLCASNEGASSTDTQYFGPGTRLTVL.